These 18 T cell receptor beta chains originate from one sample sequenced in a study of blood T cell repertoires in COVID-19. Measured with immunoSEQ multiplex PCR; TCRdb has only the in-frame clones, and not every one. The sample lists over 200,000 clones; around 88% were seen once. The material sequenced was peripheral blood. The receptor set was obtained from a woman aged 25 to 39 who had recovered from COVID-19.

This clone has only a few counts. Other DNA sequences within the sample encode an identical CDR3. The rearrangement links TRBV19 to TRBJ2-2; D gene uncertain. This CDR3 is built from 13 residues. Looked up from germline, CDR1 is LNHDA and CDR2 is SQIVND (reference sequence). Trimming cost V 3 bases and J 1 base, with 3 bases left between them. The CDR3 bases are TGTGCCAGTAGTATTCTGAACACCGGGGAGCTGTTTTTT. Translating gives CASSILNTGELFF. Full variable domain (rest looked up from reference TRBV19 and TRBJ2-2): DGGITQSPKYLFRKEGQNVTLSCEQNLNHDAMYWYRQDPGQGLRLIYYSQIVNDFQKGDIAEGYSVSREKKESFPLTVTSAQKNPTAFYLCASSILNTGELFFGEGSRLTVL.

This clone came up a few times. CDR3 nucleotides: TGTGCCAGCAGGGTAGGCAGGGGAATAAATTCACCCCTCCACTTT. Translated, it gives CASRVGRGINSPLHF. The J gene is TRBJ1-6, the V gene TRBV2; possibly TRBD1 for D (6 bases). The length of the CDR3 is 15 residues. Between the trimmed V and J ends, which lost 6 bases and 7 bases, there was a span of 16 bases. Germline V lookup: CDR1 SNHLY, CDR2 FYNNEI.

This chain uses TRBV19 with TRBJ2-7; D is perhaps TRBD2 (5 bases). Per the germline V gene, CDR1 is LNHDA and CDR2 is SQIVND (reference sequence). The CDR3 has 19 residues. Trimming stripped 7 bases from V and 0 bases from J, with 28 bases between. The CDR3 sequence: CASTMSWNPRAFFSYEQYF. CDR3 bases: TGTGCCAGTACCATGTCCTGGAACCCGAGGGCCTTTTTCTCCTACGAGCAGTACTTC. The whole variable domain, remainder taken from reference TRBV19 and TRBJ2-7, is DGGITQSPKYLFRKEGQNVTLSCEQNLNHDAMYWYRQDPGQGLRLIYYSQIVNDFQKGDIAEGYSVSREKKESFPLTVTSAQKNPTAFYLCASTMSWNPRAFFSYEQYFGPGTRLTVT.

This clone has just one count. The chain is built from TRBV4-1 and TRBJ2-2, with 7 nucleotides matching TRBD1. Germline assignment: CDR1 MGHRA and CDR2 YSYEKL. J gave up 6 bases and V 1 base, and 2 bases lay outside the gene matches. The CDR3 is made up of 14 amino acids. For the CDR3, the DNA is TGCGCCAGCAGCCAAGGGCAGGGGGCCGGGGAGCTGTTTTTT. Translating it yields CASSQGQGAGELFF.

The V call is TRBV13, the J call TRBJ2-1; 9 bases map to TRBD2. This CDR3 contains 16 residues. V shed 1 base, J shed 3 bases, and the junction held 4 bases outside the gene matches. Germline-derived CDR1 and CDR2 are PRHDT and FYEKMQ (reference sequence). CDR3 in amino acids: CASSLVGGGDYNEQFF. DNA of the CDR3: TGTGCCAGCAGCTTAGTGGGCGGGGGGGACTACAATGAGCAGTTCTTC.

The rearrangement uses TRBV6-1 and TRBJ2-5; 9 nucleotides line up with TRBD2. The CDR3 length is 18 residues. CDR1 MNHNS and CDR2 SASEGT come from the germline V gene. The V gene end was trimmed by 4 bases and the J gene end by 2 bases; junction bases not matched to a gene: 14. CDR3 loop: CASSARERGANTQETQYF. The DNA of the CDR3 is TGTGCCAGCAGTGCCCGGGAGCGGGGGGCCAATACTCAAGAGACCCAGTACTTC.

This clone was counted at least ten times. CDR3 loop: CASSLSNAGDSGNTIYF. In DNA form, the CDR3 reads TGTGCCAGCAGCTTATCCAATGCGGGGGACTCTGGAAACACCATATATTTT. This chain joins TRBV7-6 and TRBJ1-3, with D tentatively TRBD1 (5 bases). This CDR3 comprises 17 residues. Trimming took off 2 bases at V and 0 bases at J, with 14 bases between the two ends. CDR1 and CDR2 (germline): SGHVS, FNYEAQ.

The chain is built from TRBV12-3 or TRBV12-4 and TRBJ1-2, with D tentatively TRBD1 (5 bases). The CDR3 runs to 13 residues. Trimming pared 6 bases from V and 7 bases from J, leaving 15 bases between. CDR3 residues: CASSLGTPVGYTF. The CDR3 coding sequence is TGTGCCAGCAGCCTAGGGACTCCAGTTGGCTACACCTTC.

J is TRBJ2-2 and V is TRBV3-1 (or the pseudogene TRBV3-2); D not resolved. CDR3 length: 14 residues. Germline CDR1 and CDR2: LGHDT and YNNKEL (reference sequence). Trimming cost V 5 bases and J 6 bases, with 13 bases left between them. This CDR3 reads CASSATPRAGELFF. CDR3 sequence (DNA): TGTGCCAGCAGCGCGACGCCTCGGGCCGGGGAGCTGTTTTTT.

The chain joins TRBV27 to TRBJ2-3, with D perhaps TRBD2 (5 bases). The ends were cut back, 3 bases at V and 4 bases at J, with 14 bases in the middle. This CDR3 has 15 residues. The V gene's germline CDR1 is MNHEY and CDR2 SMNVEV (reference sequence). In DNA, the CDR3 is TGTGCCAGCAGTTTCGATGCGGCTAGCCCAGATACGCAGTATTTT. This sequence encodes CASSFDAASPDTQYF.

This clone was seen once. The chain employs TRBV19 and TRBJ2-2, with D perhaps matching TRBD2 (6 bases). The CDR3 has 15 amino acids. V was clipped by 2 bases and J by 4 bases, with 11 bases between them. Germline assignment: CDR1 LNHDA and CDR2 SQIVND (reference sequence). The CDR3 DNA follows: TGTGCCAGTAGTATAAGGAGGGGCGGCACCGGGGAGCTGTTTTTT. This sequence encodes CASSIRRGGTGELFF. Filled out from reference TRBV19 and TRBJ2-2, the complete variable domain reads DGGITQSPKYLFRKEGQNVTLSCEQNLNHDAMYWYRQDPGQGLRLIYYSQIVNDFQKGDIAEGYSVSREKKESFPLTVTSAQKNPTAFYLCASSIRRGGTGELFFGEGSRLTVL.

CDR3 sequence: CASSRDSGQAFF. CDR3 DNA: TGTGCCAGCAGCCGGGACAGTGGGCAAGCTTTCTTT. V and J are TRBV7-9 and TRBJ1-1; 7 nucleotides agree with TRBD1. CDR1 is SEHNR and CDR2 is FQNEAQ in the germline V gene (reference sequence). V lost 5 bases to trimming and J lost 9 bases; unmatched junction nucleotides: 6. CDR3 size: 12 residues.

The rearrangement links TRBV27 to TRBJ2-5, with 8 bases aligning to TRBD2. From germline, CDR1 is MNHEY and CDR2 SMNVEV (reference sequence). This CDR3 is built from 14 residues. V lost 8 bases, J lost 5 bases, and 10 bases stayed unmatched. DNA of the CDR3: TGTGCCAGCCAGCAAGCGGGGGAGGGGGAGACCCAGTACTTC. This translates into CASQQAGEGETQYF.

This chain uses TRBV7-9 with TRBJ2-7, with 9 bases lining up with TRBD1. The CDR3 runs 14 residues. V shed 7 bases, J shed 3 bases, and the junction held 7 bases outside the gene matches. In germline, CDR1 is SEHNR, CDR2 FQNEAQ (reference sequence). CDR3 DNA sequence: TGTGCCAGCACCGAAGGGACAGGGCTCTACGAGCAGTACTTC. Translated: CASTEGTGLYEQYF.

V and J are TRBV5-6 and TRBJ2-3; 7 bases line up with TRBD1. Germline assignment: CDR1 SGHDT and CDR2 YYEEEE. This CDR3 has 14 residues. Losses at the gene ends were 3 bases for V and 1 base for J; bases not matched to a gene: 2. For the CDR3, the DNA is TGTGCCAGCAGCTGGGGGACAGGCACAGATACGCAGTATTTT. Translating gives CASSWGTGTDTQYF.

The CDR3 spells CASSPRTATEAFF. CDR3 sequence (DNA): TGTGCCAGCAGTCCAAGGACAGCCACTGAAGCTTTCTTT. The J gene is TRBJ1-1, the V gene TRBV5-4; tentatively, D is TRBD1 (6 bases). The CDR3 contains 13 residues. Deletions cut 5 bases from V and 4 bases from J, with 12 bases between. Germline values: CDR1 SGHNT, CDR2 YYREEE (reference sequence).

This clone was counted once. This chain links TRBV10-2 with TRBJ1-1, with D maybe TRBD1 (5 bases). The CDR3 extends over 15 amino acids. Trimming left V 4 bases short and J 0 bases short, with 12 bases between. The V gene's germline CDR1 is WSHSY and CDR2 SAAADI. The CDR3 DNA is TGCGCCAGCAGTGGCAGGGCAAACATGAACACTGAAGCTTTCTTT. Protein product: CASSGRANMNTEAFF.

The chain joins TRBV4-1 to TRBJ1-2; 8 bases agree with TRBD1. The CDR3 runs to 15 residues. V was clipped by 5 bases and J by 0 bases; unmatched bases: 5. Germline assignment: CDR1 MGHRA and CDR2 YSYEKL. The CDR3 reads CASSLGTGTNYGYTF. The CDR3 coding sequence is TGCGCCAGCAGCTTAGGGACAGGAACTAACTATGGCTACACCTTC.